The clone carrying this T cell receptor (beta chain) was picked up many times. What it binds is unknown. As part of library construction, unique molecular identifiers were attached to individual cDNA molecules. TCRdb reanalysed the 5' RACE reads using MiXCR and keeps one entry per CDR3 protein. The sample has fewer than 80,000 distinct CDR3 sequences, less than 15% seen once. The sample belongs to a study of early T cells in non-severe SARS-CoV-2 infection. Study-wide context: From unsorted whole blood, bulk RNA was sequenced, and the chains remained unpaired. Study-wide findings and caveats: Missing private and CD4 specificities, VDJdb matching favored anti-spike CD8 responses.

V lost 0 bases to trimming and J lost 7 bases, with 10 bases between them. Germline values: CDR1 SGHAT, CDR2 FQNNGV. The CDR3 length is 13 residues. The material sequenced was whole blood. The clonotype was recovered from an adult who was a healthcare worker with PCR-confirmed SARS-CoV-2 infection or an uninfected control (not recorded which). V is TRBV11-2 and J is TRBJ2-7; TRBD1 is a possible D gene (5 bases). The CDR3 bases are TGTGCCAGCAGCTTAGACAGGGTTGGGGAGCAGTACTTC. It translates to CASSLDRVGEQYF.